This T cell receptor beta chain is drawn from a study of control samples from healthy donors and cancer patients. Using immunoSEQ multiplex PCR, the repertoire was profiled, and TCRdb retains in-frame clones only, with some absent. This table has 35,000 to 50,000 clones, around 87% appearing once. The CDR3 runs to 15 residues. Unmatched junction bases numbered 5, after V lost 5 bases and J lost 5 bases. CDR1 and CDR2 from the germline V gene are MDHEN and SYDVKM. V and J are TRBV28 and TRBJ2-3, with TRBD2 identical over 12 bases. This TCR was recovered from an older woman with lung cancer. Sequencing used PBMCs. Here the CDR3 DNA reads TGTGCCAGCAGTGGTCCTAGCGGGAGGGGAGATACGCAGTATTTT. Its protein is CASSGPSGRGDTQYF.